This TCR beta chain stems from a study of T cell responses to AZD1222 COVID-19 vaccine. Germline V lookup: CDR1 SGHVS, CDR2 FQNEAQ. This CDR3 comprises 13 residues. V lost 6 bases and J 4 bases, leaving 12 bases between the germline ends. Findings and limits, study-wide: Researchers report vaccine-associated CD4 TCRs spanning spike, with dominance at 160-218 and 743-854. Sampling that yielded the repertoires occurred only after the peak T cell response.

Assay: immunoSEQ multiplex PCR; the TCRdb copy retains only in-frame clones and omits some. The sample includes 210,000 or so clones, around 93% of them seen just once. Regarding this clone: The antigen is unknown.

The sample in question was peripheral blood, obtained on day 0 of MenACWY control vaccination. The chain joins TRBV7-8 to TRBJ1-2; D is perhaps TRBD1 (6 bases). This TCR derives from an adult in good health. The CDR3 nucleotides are TGTGCCAGCAGTCACAGGGTTGGCTATGGCTACACCTTC. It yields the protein CASSHRVGYGYTF.